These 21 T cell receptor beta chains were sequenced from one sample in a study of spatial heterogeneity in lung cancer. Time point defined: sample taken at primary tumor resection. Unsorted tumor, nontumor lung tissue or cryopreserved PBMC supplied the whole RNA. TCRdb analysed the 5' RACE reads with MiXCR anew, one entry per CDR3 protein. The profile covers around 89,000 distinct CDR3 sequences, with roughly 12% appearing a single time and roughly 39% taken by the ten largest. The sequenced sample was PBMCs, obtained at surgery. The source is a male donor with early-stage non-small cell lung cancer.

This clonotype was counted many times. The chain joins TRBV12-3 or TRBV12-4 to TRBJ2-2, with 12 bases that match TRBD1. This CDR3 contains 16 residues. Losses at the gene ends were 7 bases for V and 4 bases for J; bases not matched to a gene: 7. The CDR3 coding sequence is TGTGCCAGCAAGGGGACAGGGGGCGCGGGCACCGGGGAGCTGTTTTTT. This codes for CASKGTGGAGTGELFF.

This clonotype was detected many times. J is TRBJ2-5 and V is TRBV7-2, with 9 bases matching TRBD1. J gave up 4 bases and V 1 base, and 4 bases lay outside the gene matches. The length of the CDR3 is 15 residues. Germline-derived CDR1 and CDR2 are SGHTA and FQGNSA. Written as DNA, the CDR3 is TGTGCCAGCAGCTTAGGGGGACAGGGCCGAGAGACCCAGTACTTC. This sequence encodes CASSLGGQGRETQYF.

The CDR3, as DNA: TGTGCCACGGGATACGGCAGGGTTGATCCCTACACCTTC. Its translation: CATGYGRVDPYTF. V and J are TRBV12-3 or TRBV12-4 and TRBJ1-2; D possibly corresponds to TRBD1 (5 bases). V lost 10 bases to trimming and J lost 10 bases, with 22 bases between them. This CDR3 comprises 13 residues.

CDR3 in DNA: TGCAGCGTTTCCAGGGGGCCCACCGGGGAGCTGTTTTTT. This sequence encodes CSVSRGPTGELFF. This chain uses TRBV29-1 with TRBJ2-2; 8 nucleotides match TRBD1. CDR1 and CDR2 (germline): SQVTM, ANQGSEA. The CDR3 is 13 amino acids. V shed 5 bases, J shed 4 bases, and the junction held 3 bases outside the gene matches.

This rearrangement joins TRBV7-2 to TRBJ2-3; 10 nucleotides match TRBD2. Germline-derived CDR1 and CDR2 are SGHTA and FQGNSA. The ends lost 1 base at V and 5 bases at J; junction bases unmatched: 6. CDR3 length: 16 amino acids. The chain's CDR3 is CASSLVPSGRIDTQYF. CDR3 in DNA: TGTGCCAGCAGCTTAGTGCCTAGCGGGAGAATAGATACGCAGTATTTT.

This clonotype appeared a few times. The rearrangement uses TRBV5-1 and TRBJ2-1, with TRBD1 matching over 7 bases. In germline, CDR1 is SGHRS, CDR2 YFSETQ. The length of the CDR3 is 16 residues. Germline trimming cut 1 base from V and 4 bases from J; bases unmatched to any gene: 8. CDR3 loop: CASSLTSGGQYNEQFF. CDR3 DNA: TGCGCCAGCAGCTTGACCAGTGGGGGACAGTACAATGAGCAGTTCTTC. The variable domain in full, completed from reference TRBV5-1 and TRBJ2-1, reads KAGVTQTPRYLIKTRGQQVTLSCSPISGHRSVSWYQQTPGQGLQFLFEYFSETQRNKGNFPGRFSGRQFSNSRSEMNVSTLELGDSALYLCASSLTSGGQYNEQFFGPGTRLTVL.

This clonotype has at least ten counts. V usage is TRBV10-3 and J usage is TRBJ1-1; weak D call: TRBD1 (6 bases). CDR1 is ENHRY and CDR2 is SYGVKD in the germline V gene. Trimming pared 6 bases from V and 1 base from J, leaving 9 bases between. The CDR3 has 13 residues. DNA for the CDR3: TGTGCCATCAGGGAGACAGGGAACACTGAAGCTTTCTTT. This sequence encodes CAIRETGNTEAFF.

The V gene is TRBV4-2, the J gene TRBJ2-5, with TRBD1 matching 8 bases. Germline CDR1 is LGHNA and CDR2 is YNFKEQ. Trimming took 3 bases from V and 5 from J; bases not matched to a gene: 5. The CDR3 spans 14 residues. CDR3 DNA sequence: TGTGCCAGCAGCCACCAGACAGGGGTGGAGACCCAGTACTTC. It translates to CASSHQTGVETQYF.

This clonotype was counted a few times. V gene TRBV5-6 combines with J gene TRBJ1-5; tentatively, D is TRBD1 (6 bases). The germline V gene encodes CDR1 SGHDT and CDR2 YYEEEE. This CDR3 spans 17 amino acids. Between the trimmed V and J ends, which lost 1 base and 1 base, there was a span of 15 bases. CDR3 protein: CASSLTFRGGSNQPQHF. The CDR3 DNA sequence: TGTGCCAGCAGCTTGACCTTCCGAGGGGGAAGCAATCAGCCCCAGCATTTT.

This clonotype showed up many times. The CDR3 loop is CASSSRGADTQYF. The CDR3 DNA follows: TGCGCCAGCAGCTCCCGAGGGGCAGATACGCAGTATTTT. The V and J genes are TRBV5-1 and TRBJ2-3; D could derive from TRBD1 or TRBD2 (5 bases each). V was trimmed by 3 bases and J by 4 bases, leaving 9 bases between them. CDR1 and CDR2 from the germline V gene are SGHRS and YFSETQ. The CDR3 has 13 amino acids.

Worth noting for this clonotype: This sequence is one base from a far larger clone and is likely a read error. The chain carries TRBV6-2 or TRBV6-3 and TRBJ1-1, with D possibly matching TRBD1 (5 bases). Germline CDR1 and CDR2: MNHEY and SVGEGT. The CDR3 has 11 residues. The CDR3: CASSLGTAAFF. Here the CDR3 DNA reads TGTGCCAGCAGTTTGGGGACTGCAGCTTTCTTT.

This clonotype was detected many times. This chain's CDR3 is CASSLGLSWSDTQYF. CDR3 DNA: TGTGCCAGCAGCCTAGGACTCTCATGGAGTGATACGCAGTATTTT. The V and J genes are TRBV3-1 and TRBJ2-3; weak D call: TRBD2 (5 bases). Trimming removed 4 bases at V and 6 bases at J, with 17 bases between. CDR1 LGHDT and CDR2 YNNKEL come from the germline V gene (reference sequence). The CDR3 extends over 15 amino acids.

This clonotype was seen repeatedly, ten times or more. In DNA form, the CDR3 reads TGCAGTGCTCATACGGGACGGACGGACAGCTCCTACGAGCAGTACTTC. Translation gives CSAHTGRTDSSYEQYF. This sequence joins TRBV20-1 and TRBJ2-7; D possibly corresponds to TRBD1 (6 bases). This CDR3 comprises 16 residues. The germline gives CDR1 DFQATT, CDR2 SNEGSKA (reference sequence). Deletions cut 5 bases from V and 0 bases from J, with 20 bases between.

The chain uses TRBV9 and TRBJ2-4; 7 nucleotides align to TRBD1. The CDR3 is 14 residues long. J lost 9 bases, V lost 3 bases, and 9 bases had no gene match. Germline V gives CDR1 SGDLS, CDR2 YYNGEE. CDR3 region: CASSETGALGIQYF. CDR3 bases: TGTGCCAGCAGCGAAACAGGGGCGCTCGGCATTCAGTACTTC.

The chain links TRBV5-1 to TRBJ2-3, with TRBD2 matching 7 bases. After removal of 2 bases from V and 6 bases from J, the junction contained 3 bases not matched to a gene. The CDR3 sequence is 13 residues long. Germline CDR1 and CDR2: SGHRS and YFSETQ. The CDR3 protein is CASSFPSGDTQYF. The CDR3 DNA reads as TGCGCCAGCAGCTTTCCTAGCGGCGATACGCAGTATTTT. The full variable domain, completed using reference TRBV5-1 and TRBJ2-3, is KAGVTQTPRYLIKTRGQQVTLSCSPISGHRSVSWYQQTPGQGLQFLFEYFSETQRNKGNFPGRFSGRQFSNSRSEMNVSTLELGDSALYLCASSFPSGDTQYFGPGTRLTVL.

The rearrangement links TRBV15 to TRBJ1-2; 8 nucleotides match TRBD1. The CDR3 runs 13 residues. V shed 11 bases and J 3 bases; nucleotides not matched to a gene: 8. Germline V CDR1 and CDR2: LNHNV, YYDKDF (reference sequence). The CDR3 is CAQRAGGDYGYTF. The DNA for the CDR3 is TGTGCCCAACGGGCAGGGGGCGACTATGGCTACACCTTC.

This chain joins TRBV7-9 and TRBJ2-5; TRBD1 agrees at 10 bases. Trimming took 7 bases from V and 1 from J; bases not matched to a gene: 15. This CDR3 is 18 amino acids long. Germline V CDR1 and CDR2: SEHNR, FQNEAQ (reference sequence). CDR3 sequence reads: CASTYFLGTGDTQETQYF. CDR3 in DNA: TGTGCCAGCACCTATTTCCTCGGGACAGGGGACACCCAAGAGACCCAGTACTTC.

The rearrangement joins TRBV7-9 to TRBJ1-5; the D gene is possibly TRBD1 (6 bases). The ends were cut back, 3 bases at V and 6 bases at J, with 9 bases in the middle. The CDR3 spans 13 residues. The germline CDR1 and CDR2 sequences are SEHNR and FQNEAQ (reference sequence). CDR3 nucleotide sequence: TGTGCCAGCAGCTTTGGAGGGGGTCAGCCCCAGCATTTT. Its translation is CASSFGGGQPQHF.

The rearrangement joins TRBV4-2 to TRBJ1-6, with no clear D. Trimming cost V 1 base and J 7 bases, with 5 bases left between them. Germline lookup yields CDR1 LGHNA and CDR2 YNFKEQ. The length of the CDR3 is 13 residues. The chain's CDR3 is CASSQVPNSPLHF. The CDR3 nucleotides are TGTGCCAGCAGCCAAGTTCCCAATTCACCCCTCCACTTT.

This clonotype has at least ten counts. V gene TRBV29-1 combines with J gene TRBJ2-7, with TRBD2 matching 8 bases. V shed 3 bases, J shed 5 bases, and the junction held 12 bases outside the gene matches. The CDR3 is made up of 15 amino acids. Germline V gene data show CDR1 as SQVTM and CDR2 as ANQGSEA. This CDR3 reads CSVEVSGSGGDEQYF. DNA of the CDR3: TGCAGCGTTGAGGTATCCGGCAGCGGGGGAGACGAGCAGTACTTC.

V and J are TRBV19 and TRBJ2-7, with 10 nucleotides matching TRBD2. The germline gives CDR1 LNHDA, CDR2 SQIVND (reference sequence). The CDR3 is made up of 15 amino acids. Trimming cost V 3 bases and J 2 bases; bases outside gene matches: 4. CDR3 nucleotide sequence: TGTGCCAGTAGTATCGCTAGCGGGAGAACCTACGAGCAGTACTTC. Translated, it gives CASSIASGRTYEQYF.